The 28 T cell receptor beta chains given below trace back to one sample, sequenced in a study of T-cell reconstitution after alpha-beta-depleted transplantation in children. Unique molecular identifiers tagged the TCRbeta library. Each CDR3 protein gets one entry after TCRdb re-called the PCR reads with MiXCR. The sample contains about 610,000 distinct CDR3 sequences, roughly 10% of which appear only once. The sequencing here drew on PBMCs from the stem cell graft donor, taken from the stem cell graft. These receptors all come from a human donor who donated a stem cell graft to a child with acute myeloid leukemia.

This clonotype was counted at least ten times. This sequence joins TRBV30 and TRBJ1-3; possible D gene TRBD1, 6 bases. Trimming shortened V by 5 bases and J by 0 bases, and 8 bases separated the two germline ends. CDR1 is GTSNPN, CDR2 SVGIG, per germline (reference sequence). The CDR3 is made up of 13 amino acids. The CDR3 sequence is CAWATGSGNTIYF. Here the CDR3 DNA reads TGTGCCTGGGCGACAGGCTCTGGAAACACCATATATTTT.

In this sample, this clonotype turned up a few times. The CDR3 loop reads CASSQAGTGPYNEQFF. The CDR3 nucleotides are TGCGCCAGCAGCCAAGCCGGGACAGGGCCTTACAATGAGCAGTTCTTC. V is TRBV4-3 and J is TRBJ2-1; 9 bases map to TRBD1. Germline CDR1 and CDR2: LGHNA and YSLEER. The J segment lost 4 bases and the V segment lost 1 base, leaving 5 bases of the junction unmatched. The CDR3 extends over 16 amino acids.

This clonotype came up many times. V gene TRBV28 combines with J gene TRBJ2-5; no clear D. V lost 3 bases and J lost 5, with 16 bases in between. The CDR3 has 15 residues. The germline CDR1 and CDR2 sequences are MDHEN and SYDVKM. The CDR3 reads CASSFRSLSDETQYF. For the CDR3, the DNA is TGTGCCAGCAGTTTTAGGTCTCTCAGTGATGAGACCCAGTACTTC.

This clonotype has ten or more counts. The V call is TRBV7-2, the J call TRBJ2-3, with 12 bases that match TRBD2. CDR1 is SGHTA, CDR2 FQGNSA, per germline. Germline trimming cut 5 bases from V and 4 bases from J; bases unmatched to any gene: 7. CDR3 length: 16 residues. The CDR3 nucleotides are TGTGCCAGCAGCCGAGGACTAGCGGGATTCGCAGATACGCAGTATTTT. This sequence encodes CASSRGLAGFADTQYF.

The chain combines TRBV20-1 with TRBJ1-2; D unclear. Germline CDR1 and CDR2: DFQATT and SNEGSKA (reference sequence). This CDR3 spans 14 amino acids. With 6 bases removed from V and 0 bases from J, the gap between germline ends came to 14 bases. CDR3 region: CSAPLQISNYGYTF. The CDR3 DNA follows: TGCAGTGCCCCCCTCCAGATCTCTAACTATGGCTACACCTTC.

This clonotype was seen many times. This chain uses TRBV20-1 with TRBJ2-1, with D possibly TRBD1 on 5 matching bases. CDR3 length: 13 residues. Germline V CDR1 and CDR2: DFQATT, SNEGSKA (reference sequence). With 7 bases removed from V and 3 bases from J, the gap between germline ends came to 13 bases. CDR3 region: CSETGALYNEQFF. The CDR3 DNA is TGCAGTGAAACAGGAGCACTCTACAATGAGCAGTTCTTC.

V and J are TRBV29-1 and TRBJ2-1, with TRBD2 matching 7 bases. Looked up from germline, CDR1 is SQVTM and CDR2 is ANQGSEA. J was trimmed by 1 base and V by 4 bases; bases with no gene match: 4. This CDR3 is 14 amino acids long. The CDR3 loop is CSVVIAGSYNEQFF. The CDR3 DNA is TGCAGCGTTGTGATAGCGGGTTCCTACAATGAGCAGTTCTTC.

The V and J genes are TRBV10-3 and TRBJ2-7, with a tentative D call TRBD1 (5 bases). V shed 0 bases and J shed 2 bases, with 8 bases lying between them. CDR1 ENHRY and CDR2 SYGVKD come from the germline V gene. CDR3 size: 14 residues. This chain's CDR3 is CAISESKGTYEQYF. The CDR3 coding sequence is TGTGCCATCAGTGAGTCCAAGGGGACCTACGAGCAGTACTTC.

This clonotype was detected a few times. The chain joins TRBV6-1 to TRBJ1-1, with TRBD1 matching 9 bases. This CDR3 is built from 13 residues. V was pared by 6 bases and J by 3 bases, with 2 bases of the junction left unmatched. Germline values: CDR1 MNHNS, CDR2 SASEGT. For the CDR3, the DNA is TGTGCCAGCAGGGGACAGGGTTACACTGAAGCTTTCTTT. Translation: CASRGQGYTEAFF.

The chain carries TRBV6-2 or TRBV6-3 and TRBJ2-1, with D possibly being TRBD1 or TRBD2 (5 bases each). Between the trimmed V and J ends, which lost 6 bases and 4 bases, there was a span of 16 bases. The germline V gene encodes CDR1 MNHEY and CDR2 SVGEGT. This CDR3 is 15 amino acids long. The CDR3 DNA reads as TGTGCCAGCAGCCGTCCCGGGACCGGATACAATGAGCAGTTCTTC. Its protein is CASSRPGTGYNEQFF.

This clonotype was recorded only once. The gene calls are TRBV12-3 or TRBV12-4 and TRBJ2-4, with D possibly matching TRBD1 (7 bases). V was clipped by 3 bases and J by 0 bases, with 12 bases between them. The CDR3 runs to 16 residues. The DNA of the CDR3 is TGTGCCAGCAGTTTTTCCAGGGGGGAAGCCAAAAACATTCAGTACTTC. This encodes CASSFSRGEAKNIQYF.

This clonotype has only one observation. The rearrangement uses TRBV7-2 and TRBJ2-6; D call uncertain. Germline V gives CDR1 SGHTA, CDR2 FQGNSA. With 2 bases removed from V and 3 bases from J, the gap between germline ends came to 5 bases. This CDR3 has 14 amino acids. CDR3 sequence (DNA): TGTGCCAGCAGCTTAACGGGTGGGGCCAACGTCCTGACTTTC. It encodes CASSLTGGANVLTF.

This clonotype was counted ten times or more. V and J are TRBV28 and TRBJ2-5; 9 positions match TRBD2. V shed 6 bases and J 6 bases; nucleotides not matched to a gene: 14. Per the germline V gene, CDR1 is MDHEN and CDR2 is SYDVKM. There are 16 residues in the CDR3. CDR3 nucleotides: TGTGCCAGCAGCCCGTTGGATAGCGGGAGTATGAAGACCCAGTACTTC. It yields the protein CASSPLDSGSMKTQYF.

The chain joins TRBV2 to TRBJ2-5; D gene ambiguous. Per germline, CDR1 SNHLY and CDR2 FYNNEI. Trimming removed 1 base from V and 5 bases from J, with 8 bases in between. This CDR3 contains 13 residues. CDR3 bases: TGTGCCAGCAGTGAAGTGCTCCGGGAGACCCAGTACTTC. Amino acid sequence: CASSEVLRETQYF. The variable domain in full, completed from reference TRBV2 and TRBJ2-5, reads EPEVTQTPSHQVTQMGQEVILRCVPISNHLYFYWYRQILGQKVEFLVSFYNNEISEKSEIFDDQFSVERPDGSNFTLKIRSTKLEDSAMYFCASSEVLRETQYFGPGTRLLVL.

This clonotype has just a few counts. This chain joins TRBV12-3 or TRBV12-4 and TRBJ2-7; the match to TRBD1 covers 10 bases. V gave up 4 bases and J gave up 3 bases; unmatched junction bases: 12. This CDR3 contains 17 residues. The CDR3 reads CASSSHPGTGDLYEQYF. CDR3 bases: TGTGCCAGCAGTTCCCACCCCGGGACAGGGGATCTCTACGAGCAGTACTTC.

This clonotype was seen only a few times. The chain couples TRBV27 to TRBJ1-2; a weak D match, TRBD1 (5 bases). Germline V CDR1 and CDR2: MNHEY, SMNVEV (reference sequence). The length of the CDR3 is 15 residues. V was clipped by 2 bases and J by 7 bases, with 17 bases between them. Here the CDR3 reads CASSLGQGSLAGYTF. CDR3 bases: TGTGCCAGCAGTTTAGGGCAGGGCTCTCTGGCTGGCTACACCTTC.

This clonotype was seen more than once but under ten times. This CDR3 reads CASSLYFGLAGVGDEQFF. Written as DNA, the CDR3 is TGTGCCAGCAGTTTATACTTCGGACTAGCGGGAGTAGGAGATGAGCAGTTCTTC. This chain uses TRBV27 with TRBJ2-1, with 13 bases lining up with TRBD2. Germline lookup yields CDR1 MNHEY and CDR2 SMNVEV (reference sequence). This CDR3 contains 18 residues. V trimming: 1 base; J trimming: 8 bases; junction bases outside the gene matches: 11.

This clonotype was seen at least ten times. The rearrangement uses TRBV6-6 and TRBJ2-7; 7 bases line up with TRBD1. After removal of 6 bases from V and 3 bases from J, the junction contained 5 bases not matched to a gene. There are 13 residues in the CDR3. Germline CDR1 and CDR2: MNHNY and SVGAGI (reference sequence). The CDR3: CASSSPGGYEQYF. The CDR3, as DNA: TGTGCCAGCAGCAGTCCAGGGGGCTACGAGCAGTACTTC.

This clonotype was counted between two and nine times. This sequence joins TRBV29-1 and TRBJ1-2; D gene uncertain. Germline CDR1 reads SQVTM; CDR2 reads ANQGSEA. The V gene lost 6 bases and the J gene lost 4 bases, with 12 bases spanning the gap. CDR3 length: 12 residues. CDR3 sequence reads: CSVLNESYGYTF. The CDR3 region has the DNA TGCAGCGTCCTCAATGAGAGCTATGGCTACACCTTC.

There are many counts of this clonotype. V is TRBV27 and J is TRBJ2-7, with D possibly TRBD1 on 6 matching bases. Between the trimmed V and J ends, which lost 5 bases and 3 bases, there was a span of 14 bases. Germline loops: CDR1 MNHEY, CDR2 SMNVEV (reference sequence). This CDR3 is 14 amino acids long. In DNA form, the CDR3 reads TGTGCCAGCAGTATTGGTGGGGGCAACTACGAGCAGTACTTC. Amino acid sequence: CASSIGGGNYEQYF.

This sequence joins TRBV30 and TRBJ2-2, with D uncertain. Germline-derived CDR1 and CDR2 are GTSNPN and SVGIG (reference sequence). The ends were cut back, 0 bases at V and 6 bases at J, with 8 bases in the middle. This CDR3 contains 13 residues. The DNA for the CDR3 is TGTGCCTGGAGTGTACGGCGTCCCGGGGAGCTGTTTTTT. It specifies CAWSVRRPGELFF.

V usage is TRBV7-9 and J usage is TRBJ2-7; TRBD1 or TRBD2 may be the D gene (5 bases each). Germline CDR1 SEHNR, CDR2 FQNEAQ (reference sequence). CDR3 length equals 17 residues. V was pared by 4 bases and J by 5 bases, with 24 bases between. CDR3 amino acids: CASSSYARDPVSNEQYF. CDR3 coding DNA: TGTGCCAGCAGCTCTTACGCCCGGGACCCAGTAAGTAACGAGCAGTACTTC.

This clonotype came up a few times. The gene calls are TRBV5-1 and TRBJ2-2; no definite D call. The ends were cut back, 4 bases at V and 1 base at J, with 8 bases in the middle. Germline CDR1 is SGHRS and CDR2 is YFSETQ. The CDR3 spans 14 residues. CDR3 residues: CASSATGNTGELFF. The CDR3 DNA sequence: TGCGCCAGCAGCGCTACGGGGAACACCGGGGAGCTGTTTTTT.

This clonotype was detected a few times. CDR3 sequence reads: CAISVSGGTTETQYF. CDR3 sequence (DNA): TGTGCCATCAGTGTTTCTGGCGGGACCACGGAGACCCAGTACTTC. The genes are TRBV10-3 and TRBJ2-5; D possibly corresponds to TRBD2 (6 bases). CDR1 ENHRY and CDR2 SYGVKD come from the germline V gene. Trimming left V 4 bases short and J 5 bases short, with 17 bases between. The CDR3 loop spans 15 amino acids.

Many counts were recorded for this clonotype. The genes are TRBV6-1 and TRBJ2-5, with TRBD2 identical over 12 bases. The CDR3 spans 17 residues. The J segment lost 4 bases and the V segment lost 6 bases, leaving 12 bases of the junction unmatched. Germline values: CDR1 MNHNS, CDR2 SASEGT. CDR3 loop: CASSLYSSGRAPETQYF. The CDR3 nucleotides read TGTGCCAGCAGCCTTTACTCTAGCGGGAGGGCCCCAGAGACCCAGTACTTC.

In its sample, this clonotype was seen a few times. This chain uses TRBV29-1 with TRBJ1-1; D is unresolved. The germline V gene encodes CDR1 SQVTM and CDR2 ANQGSEA. This CDR3 has 13 amino acids. Trimming left V 3 bases short and J 1 base short, with 9 bases between. The CDR3 spells CSVDPTENTEAFF. CDR3 bases: TGCAGCGTTGATCCAACAGAGAACACTGAAGCTTTCTTT.

In nucleotides, the CDR3 is TGTGCCAGCAGCGTAGCTCCGGGAGCCACAAACAATGAGCAGTTCTTC. The encoded protein is CASSVAPGATNNEQFF. The V gene is TRBV9, the J gene TRBJ2-1; maybe TRBD2 (6 bases). This CDR3 comprises 16 residues. V lost 0 bases to trimming and J lost 5 bases, with 15 bases between them. Germline V gene lookup returns CDR1 SGDLS and CDR2 YYNGEE.

This clonotype was detected a few times. The DNA of the CDR3 is TGTGCCAGCAGCTTAAGAGGGACAGGCGCGATTCCCCCCCACAATGAGCAGTTCTTC. Its protein product is CASSLRGTGAIPPHNEQFF. The rearrangement joins TRBV7-3 to TRBJ2-1; 8 bases fit TRBD1. From germline, CDR1 is SGHTA and CDR2 FQGTGA. This CDR3 is 19 amino acids long. The trim removed 1 base at V and 5 bases at J, leaving 16 bases unmatched. The entire variable domain, with the rest obtained from reference TRBV7-3 and TRBJ2-1, is as follows: GAGVSQTPSNKVTEKGKYVELRCDPISGHTALYWYRQSLGQGPEFLIYFQGTGAADDSGLPNDRFFAVRPEGSVSTLKIQRTERGDSAVYLCASSLRGTGAIPPHNEQFFGPGTRLTVL.